This T cell receptor (beta chain) was profiled in a study of radiotherapy plus CTLA-4 blockade in lung cancer. Across the study: Objective responses were observed in around a sixth of patients, and disease control was achieved by around 31%.

This clone appeared a single time. The method was immunoSEQ multiplex PCR; TCRdb's version includes in-frame clones alone and lacks a portion of them. The sample lists 50,000 to 70,000 clones, over 70% seen once, with approximately 4.3% in the top ten. The clonotype originates from a human donor with non-small cell lung cancer who had a partial response to radiotherapy plus ipilimumab. This specimen was peripheral blood, taken from a patient treated with radiotherapy plus ipilimumab.

CDR3 DNA sequence: TGCGCCAGCAGCTTACAGGCCAGGTACAATGAGCAGTTCTTC. Protein product: CASSLQARYNEQFF. The chain joins TRBV5-1 to TRBJ2-1; possibly TRBD1 for D (5 bases). The CDR3 totals 14 residues. The germline V gene has CDR1 SGHRS and CDR2 YFSETQ. Trimming left V 2 bases short and J 4 bases short, with 10 bases between.